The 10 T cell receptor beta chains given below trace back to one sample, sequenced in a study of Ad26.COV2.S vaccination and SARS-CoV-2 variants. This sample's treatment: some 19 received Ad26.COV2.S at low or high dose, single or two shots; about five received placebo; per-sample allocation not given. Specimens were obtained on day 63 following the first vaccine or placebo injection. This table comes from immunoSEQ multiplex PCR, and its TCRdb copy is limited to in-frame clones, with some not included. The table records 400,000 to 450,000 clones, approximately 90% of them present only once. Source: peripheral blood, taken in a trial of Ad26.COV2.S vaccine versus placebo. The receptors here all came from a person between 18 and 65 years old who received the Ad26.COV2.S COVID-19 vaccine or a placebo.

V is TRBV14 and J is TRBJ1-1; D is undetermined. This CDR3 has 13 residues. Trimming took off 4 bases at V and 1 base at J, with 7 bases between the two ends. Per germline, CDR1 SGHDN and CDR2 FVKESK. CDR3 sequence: CASSPRRNTEAFF. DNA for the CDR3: TGTGCCAGCAGCCCGAGACGGAACACTGAAGCTTTCTTT.

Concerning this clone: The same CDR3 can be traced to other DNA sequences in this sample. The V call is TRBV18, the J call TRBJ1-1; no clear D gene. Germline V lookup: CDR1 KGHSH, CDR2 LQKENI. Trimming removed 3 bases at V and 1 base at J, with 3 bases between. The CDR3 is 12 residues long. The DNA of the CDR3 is TGTGCCAGCTCACCTCCGAACACTGAAGCTTTCTTT. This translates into CASSPPNTEAFF.

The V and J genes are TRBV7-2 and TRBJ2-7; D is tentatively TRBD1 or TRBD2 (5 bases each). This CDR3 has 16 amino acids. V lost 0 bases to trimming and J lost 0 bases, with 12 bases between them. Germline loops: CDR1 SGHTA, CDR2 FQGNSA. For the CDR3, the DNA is TGTGCCAGCAGCTTAGCCGGGACCGCGCGCTCCTACGAGCAGTACTTC. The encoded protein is CASSLAGTARSYEQYF.

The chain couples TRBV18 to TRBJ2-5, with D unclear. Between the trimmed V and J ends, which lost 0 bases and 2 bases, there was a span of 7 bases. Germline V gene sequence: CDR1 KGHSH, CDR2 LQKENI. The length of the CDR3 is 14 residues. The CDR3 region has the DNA TGTGCCAGCTCACCACCGGCCGTTCAAGAGACCCAGTACTTC. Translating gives CASSPPAVQETQYF.

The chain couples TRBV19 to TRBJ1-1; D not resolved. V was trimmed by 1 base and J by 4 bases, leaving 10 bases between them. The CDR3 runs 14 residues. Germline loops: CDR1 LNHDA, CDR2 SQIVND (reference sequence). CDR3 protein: CASSIGQLITEAFF. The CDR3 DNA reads TGTGCCAGTAGTATAGGGCAGTTAATCACTGAAGCTTTCTTT.

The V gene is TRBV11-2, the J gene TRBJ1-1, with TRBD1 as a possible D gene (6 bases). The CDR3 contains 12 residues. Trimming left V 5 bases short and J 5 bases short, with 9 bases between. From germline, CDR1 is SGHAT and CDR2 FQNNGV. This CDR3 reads CASSKGGTEAFF. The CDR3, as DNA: TGTGCCAGCAGCAAGGGGGGGACTGAAGCTTTCTTT.

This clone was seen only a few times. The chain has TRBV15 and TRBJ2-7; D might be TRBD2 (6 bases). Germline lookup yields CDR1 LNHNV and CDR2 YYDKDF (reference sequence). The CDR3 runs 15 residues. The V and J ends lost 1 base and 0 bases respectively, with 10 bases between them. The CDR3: CATSRGGLSSYEQYF. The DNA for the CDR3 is TGTGCCACCAGCAGAGGGGGACTCAGCTCCTACGAGCAGTACTTC.

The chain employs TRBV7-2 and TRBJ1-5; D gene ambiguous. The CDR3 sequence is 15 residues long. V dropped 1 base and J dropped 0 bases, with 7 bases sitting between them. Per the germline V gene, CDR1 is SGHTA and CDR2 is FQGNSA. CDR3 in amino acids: CASSLVGNSNQPQHF. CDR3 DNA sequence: TGTGCCAGCAGCTTAGTAGGGAATAGCAATCAGCCCCAGCATTTT.

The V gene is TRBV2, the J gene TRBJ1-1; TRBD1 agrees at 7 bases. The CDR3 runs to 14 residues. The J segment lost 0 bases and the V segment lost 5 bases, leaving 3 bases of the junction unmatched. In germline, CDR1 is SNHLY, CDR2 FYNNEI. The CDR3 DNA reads TGTGCCAGCAGTTCACAGGGGATGAACACTGAAGCTTTCTTT. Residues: CASSSQGMNTEAFF.

In DNA form, the CDR3 reads TGTGCCAGCAGCTTATCAACACGGCCAGATGGCTACACCTTC. Protein sequence: CASSLSTRPDGYTF. The V and J genes are TRBV11-2 and TRBJ1-2; D not certain. Germline V gene sequence: CDR1 SGHAT, CDR2 FQNNGV. The V end was cut by 2 bases, the J end by 6 bases, with 13 bases between. This CDR3 spans 14 amino acids.